The subject of this entry is one T cell receptor beta chain. The sample holds one count of this clone. Its antigen is unknown. The record has no base qualities; no much larger clone is one base away. TCRbeta CDR3 regions were amplified from genomic DNA using the immunoSEQ Assay, a bias-controlled multiplex PCR. The authors' pipeline ran thus. The number of nucleated cells in each sample was estimated by amplification of reference gene primers within the assay. Sequence reads were collapsed and filtered to measure the absolute abundance of every unique TCRbeta CDR3 rearrangement. For each sample, productive Simpson clonality was calculated as the square root of Simpson's diversity index across productive rearrangements. Not all clones reach the TCRdb copy of this immuneACCESS table, which keeps in-frame sequences only. Checked studies attribute under half of the gap to unresolved V genes and leave the rest unexplained. That table furnishes V, J and clone size, whereas the DNA furnished D and trimming. Within this sample are roughly 200,000 clones, with nearly 90% of them counted one time only. The ten largest account for about a fifth of the sample.

Collaborating institutions collected whole blood in K2EDTA tubes following their own protocols. For TCRbeta analysis, collaborator samples were shipped as frozen whole blood, as isolated PBMCs, or as DNA extracted from either sample type. The record originates from a study of blood T cell repertoires in COVID-19 (dated by TCRdb to about 2020). In the study overall: Samples from collaborators originated in the United States, Italy and Spain and spanned both the acute and convalescent phases of COVID-19. The material from the prospective study consisted of cDNA or gDNA derived from T cells, B-cell-depleted T cells, or PBMCs. Deeply sampled blood TCRbeta repertoires from subjects exposed to, actively infected with, or recovered from COVID-19 were included in the dataset. The repertoires were made available in a free public database intended to serve as a resource for research on the immune response to SARS-CoV-2. The samples were drawn from the first 160 participants of the ongoing ImmuneRACE study and from 950 to 1,500 subjects provided by 6 global collaborators. Nearly every sample came with metadata listing a de-identified subject ID, COVID-19 status, age in years and sex. HLA class I and class II types, where available, came from metadata supplied by the sample provider rather than from assay-based typing. The investigation overall reported the following: Clinical and demographic metadata were provided uncurated, with the amount varying by source and participant.

The CDR3 contains 15 residues, cysteine and phenylalanine counted. Here the CDR3 DNA is all that survives: 45 bases in frame from base 1. Looking up the germline V gene yields CDR1 SNHLY and CDR2 FYNNEI. A distance of 17 bases separates the germline ends of V and J, which lose 3 bases and 6 bases respectively. Source material: peripheral blood. The rearrangement joined TRBV2 to TRBJ1-1; TRBD1 might be the D gene, on 6 matching bases. The receptor was derived from a man aged 55 to 69 with active or convalescent COVID-19. In nucleotides, the sequence is TGTGCCAGCAGTGACCCAGGGGAGTCTTTATCTGAAGCTTTCTTT. This yields the protein CASSDPGESLSEAFF.